This T cell receptor beta chain was identified during a study of T cell changes during pregnancy in multiple sclerosis. Germline CDR1 and CDR2: LGHNA and YNFKEQ. This CDR3 has 13 residues. The V gene lost 3 bases and the J gene lost 7 bases, with 12 bases spanning the gap. Libraries were prepared by immunoSEQ multiplex PCR; TCRdb keeps only in-frame clonotypes and omits some of them. The sample shows nearly 110,000 clones, about nine tenths of them seen only once. The V gene is TRBV4-2, the J gene TRBJ1-2, with a tentative D call TRBD1 (5 bases). Material: peripheral blood, obtained in the third trimester of pregnancy. This TCR came from a female donor in good health, enrolled as a control in a pregnancy study. The CDR3 here is CASSHSGKGGYTF. As DNA, the CDR3 is TGTGCCAGCAGCCACTCAGGGAAGGGTGGCTACACCTTC.